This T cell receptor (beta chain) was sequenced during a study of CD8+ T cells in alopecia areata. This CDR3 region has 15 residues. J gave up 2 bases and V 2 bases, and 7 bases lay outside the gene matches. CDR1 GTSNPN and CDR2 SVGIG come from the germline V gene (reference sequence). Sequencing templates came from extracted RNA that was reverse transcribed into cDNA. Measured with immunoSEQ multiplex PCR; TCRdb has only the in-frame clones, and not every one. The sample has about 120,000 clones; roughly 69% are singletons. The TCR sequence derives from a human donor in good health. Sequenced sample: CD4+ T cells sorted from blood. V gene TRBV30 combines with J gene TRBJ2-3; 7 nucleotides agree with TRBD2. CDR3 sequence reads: CAWSPQAGYTDTQYF. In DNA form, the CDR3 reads TGTGCCTGGAGTCCTCAAGCGGGGTACACAGATACGCAGTATTTT.